A selection of T cell receptor beta chains follows, all from one sample in a study of cytomegalovirus exposure and HLA in healthy donors. Data came from immunoSEQ multiplex PCR; TCRdb stores just in-frame clones and leaves some out. The profile shows about 80,000 clones, around 62% of them singletons. Sequenced input: PBMCs. Receptor source: a male donor in good health and CMV-seropositive. Each CDR3 is given with its conserved first and last residue. The order of the fields is clone size, V gene, J gene, D gene, CDR3 protein, CDR3 DNA. The D gene is left open where the match is weak. Not every row has a clone size; where given, it reads once, few, many or a size class.

clone size: -; V gene: TRBV25-1; J gene: TRBJ2-3; D gene: -; CDR3 protein: CASSDRRHTDTQYF; CDR3 DNA: TGTGCCAGCAGTGATCGGCGACACACAGATACGCAGTATTTT
clone size: few; V gene: TRBV28; J gene: TRBJ2-7; D gene: -; CDR3 protein: CASSSGRVVTEEQYF; CDR3 DNA: TGTGCCAGCAGTTCCGGCCGGGTCGTCACGGAAGAGCAGTACTTC
clone size: -; V gene: TRBV4-2; J gene: TRBJ1-1; D gene: -; CDR3 protein: CASSQDPQYTEAFF; CDR3 DNA: TGTGCCAGCAGCCAAGATCCGCAGTACACTGAAGCTTTCTTT
clone size: few; V gene: TRBV19; J gene: TRBJ1-1; D gene: TRBD1; CDR3 protein: CASSITDRDTEAFF; CDR3 DNA: TGTGCCAGTAGTATAACCGACAGGGACACTGAAGCTTTCTTT
clone size: -; V gene: TRBV4-1; J gene: TRBJ2-3; D gene: -; CDR3 protein: CASSQETLSGGTQYF; CDR3 DNA: TGCGCCAGCAGCCAAGAGACCCTATCCGGGGGTACGCAGTATTTT
clone size: -; V gene: TRBV2; J gene: TRBJ2-2; D gene: TRBD1; CDR3 protein: CASRTGPGGTGELFF; CDR3 DNA: TGTGCCAGCAGGACCGGGCCAGGGGGCACCGGGGAGCTGTTTTTT
clone size: -; V gene: TRBV6-1; J gene: TRBJ2-2; D gene: -; CDR3 protein: CASGPARNTGELFF; CDR3 DNA: TGTGCCAGCGGGCCCGCCCGGAACACCGGGGAGCTGTTTTTT
clone size: -; V gene: TRBV30; J gene: TRBJ2-3; D gene: -; CDR3 protein: CAWSVTGASTDTQYF; CDR3 DNA: TGTGCCTGGAGTGTAACAGGCGCTAGCACAGATACGCAGTATTTT
clone size: medium-sized; V gene: TRBV7-9; J gene: TRBJ2-7; D gene: TRBD2; CDR3 protein: CASSYSGGGEQYF; CDR3 DNA: TGTGCCAGCAGTTACTCGGGAGGGGGCGAGCAGTACTTC
clone size: few; V gene: TRBV13; J gene: TRBJ1-3; D gene: -; CDR3 protein: CASSPRQAHSGNTIYF; CDR3 DNA: TGTGCCAGCAGCCCTCGACAGGCCCACTCTGGAAACACCATATATTTT
clone size: once; V gene: TRBV6-5; J gene: TRBJ2-1; D gene: TRBD1; CDR3 protein: CASSLRQGGHEQFF; CDR3 DNA: TGTGCCAGCAGTTTACGACAGGGGGGACATGAGCAGTTCTTC
clone size: -; V gene: TRBV7-6; J gene: TRBJ2-7; D gene: TRBD2; CDR3 protein: CASSPRAGAGYEQYF; CDR3 DNA: TGTGCCAGCAGCCCGAGAGCGGGGGCCGGCTACGAGCAGTACTTC
clone size: once; V gene: TRBV9; J gene: TRBJ1-2; D gene: -; CDR3 protein: CASSLYQGTNYGYTF; CDR3 DNA: TGTGCCAGCAGCCTCTACCAGGGGACTAACTATGGCTACACCTTC
clone size: few; V gene: TRBV5-1; J gene: TRBJ1-4; D gene: TRBD1; CDR3 protein: CASSLAGRGVGIEKLFF; CDR3 DNA: TGCGCCAGCAGCTTGGCCGGCAGGGGGGTTGGAATTGAAAAACTGTTTTTT
clone size: -; V gene: TRBV30; J gene: TRBJ1-1; D gene: -; CDR3 protein: CAWSVRGGRNTEAFF; CDR3 DNA: TGTGCCTGGAGTGTACGGGGGGGACGGAACACTGAAGCTTTCTTT
clone size: few; V gene: TRBV6-6; J gene: TRBJ2-3; D gene: -; CDR3 protein: CASSYYSRTDTQYF; CDR3 DNA: TGTGCCAGCAGTTACTATTCCCGTACAGATACGCAGTATTTT
clone size: -; V gene: TRBV5-6; J gene: TRBJ1-1; D gene: -; CDR3 protein: CASSTEQGTYTEAFF; CDR3 DNA: TGTGCCAGCAGCACGGAACAGGGAACCTACACTGAAGCTTTCTTT
clone size: -; V gene: TRBV19; J gene: TRBJ2-7; D gene: TRBD1; CDR3 protein: CASSIGDRGRYEQYF; CDR3 DNA: TGTGCCAGTAGTATCGGTGACAGGGGAAGGTACGAGCAGTACTTC
clone size: -; V gene: TRBV30; J gene: TRBJ2-5; D gene: -; CDR3 protein: CAANSGNFGETQYF; CDR3 DNA: TGTGCCGCTAATTCCGGCAATTTCGGGGAGACCCAGTACTTC
clone size: -; V gene: TRBV27; J gene: TRBJ2-1; D gene: TRBD1; CDR3 protein: CASSPPSTGNEQFF; CDR3 DNA: TGTGCCAGCAGTCCCCCCTCGACAGGGAATGAGCAGTTCTTC
clone size: few; V gene: TRBV15; J gene: TRBJ2-2; D gene: -; CDR3 protein: CATSTERGTTGELFF; CDR3 DNA: TGTGCCACCAGCACCGAGAGGGGGACCACCGGGGAGCTGTTTTTT
clone size: -; V gene: TRBV25-1; J gene: TRBJ2-7; D gene: TRBD2; CDR3 protein: CASSDRRLAPYEQYF; CDR3 DNA: TGTGCCAGCAGTGACCGACGACTAGCCCCCTACGAGCAGTACTTC
clone size: few; V gene: TRBV30; J gene: TRBJ2-2; D gene: TRBD1; CDR3 protein: CACKSGGTLLNTGELFF; CDR3 DNA: TGTGCCTGCAAATCAGGGGGCACCTTATTAAACACCGGGGAGCTGTTTTTT
clone size: -; V gene: TRBV6-5; J gene: TRBJ1-2; D gene: -; CDR3 protein: CASKSPSFNYGYTF; CDR3 DNA: TGTGCCAGTAAGAGTCCCTCGTTCAACTATGGCTACACCTTC
clone size: -; V gene: TRBV5-1; J gene: TRBJ2-3; D gene: TRBD1; CDR3 protein: CASSSGQGGTDTQYF; CDR3 DNA: TGCGCCAGCAGTTCTGGACAGGGCGGCACAGATACGCAGTATTTT
clone size: -; V gene: TRBV4-1; J gene: TRBJ2-7; D gene: TRBD2; CDR3 protein: CASSQLAGISSYEQYF; CDR3 DNA: TGCGCCAGCAGCCAACTAGCGGGTATTTCCTCCTACGAGCAGTACTTC
clone size: -; V gene: TRBV9; J gene: TRBJ2-7; D gene: TRBD2; CDR3 protein: CASSVASGGFPYEQYF; CDR3 DNA: TGTGCCAGCAGCGTAGCGAGCGGGGGTTTCCCCTACGAGCAGTACTTC
clone size: -; V gene: TRBV7-7; J gene: TRBJ2-1; D gene: TRBD1; CDR3 protein: CASSARQGSSYNEQFF; CDR3 DNA: TGTGCTAGCAGCGCTCGACAGGGAAGCTCCTACAATGAGCAGTTCTTC